The clone carrying this T cell receptor beta chain was seen ten or more times. The antigen remains unidentified. These data come from a study of regulatory T cells in long-lasting Graves disease. Study-wide results and limits: Study of thyroid tissue was not done, with only peripheral blood studied. Reduced TCR diversity was observed in persistent Graves' patients versus newly diagnosed patients.

Building of the TCR beta libraries involved iRepertoire HTBI primers and Arm-PCR of CDR3 regions. Using its own MiXCR run on the multiplex PCR reads, TCRdb lists one record per CDR3 protein. The sample shows hundreds of thousands of distinct CDR3 sequences, approximately 15% of them seen only once. Noted time point: newly diagnosed GD, antithyroid drugs for less than 3 months. The TCR library was made from RNA extracted from PBMCs. The same data also contributed to another study, on T cells in Graves' hyperthyroidism and ophthalmopathy. From that report: TCR CDR3 regions were first amplified by RT-PCR with HTBI primers.

Specimen: peripheral blood mononuclear cells (PBMCs), collected at new diagnosis, from a patient treated with antithyroid drugs. This sequence was found in a woman aged 30 to 39 with Graves disease.

In DNA, the CDR3 is TGCAGCGTTGTAGGGACTGCCTACGAGCAGTACTTC. It codes for CSVVGTAYEQYF. This chain uses TRBV29-1 with TRBJ2-7, with D perhaps matching TRBD2 (6 bases). V lost 4 bases, J lost 2 bases, and 9 bases lay in between. CDR3 length: 12 amino acids. Germline V gene sequence: CDR1 SQVTM, CDR2 ANQGSEA.